These 8 T cell receptor beta chains were sequenced from one sample in a study of tumor and adjacent non-tumor tissue in lung cancer. The library came from three nested PCR rounds adapted from ARM-PCR protocols. Each CDR3 protein is one row after TCRdb ran MiXCR on the multiplex PCR reads. The data hold about 200,000 distinct CDR3 sequences, with around 70% observed a single time. This sample's RNA came from whole unsorted tissue. Sample: lung tumor tissue. All receptors derive from a man aged 55 to 70 with non-small cell lung cancer.

Turning to this clonotype: The junction does not match germline at one end; this may be a read error. The gene calls are TRBV7-8 and TRBJ2-1, with D uncertain. Germline CDR1 is SGHVS and CDR2 is FQNEAQ. The CDR3 is 13 residues long. The CDR3: CTSSAPDRNEQFF. The DNA of the CDR3 is TGTACCAGCAGCGCGCCTGACCGCAATGAGCAGTTCTTC.

To note about this clonotype: At one end the junction does not follow the germline gene, possibly because of a read error. The chain employs TRBV10-1 and TRBJ2-1; 11 bases align to TRBD2. The CDR3 runs 15 residues. The germline CDR1 and CDR2 sequences are WNHNN and SYGVQD (reference sequence). The CDR3 region has the DNA TGCGCCAGCAGTGGGGGGACTAGCGGTTACAATGAGCAGCTCTTC. Amino acids: CASSGGTSGYNEQLF.

The V and J genes are TRBV6-6 and TRBJ1-5, with 9 bases matching TRBD1. This CDR3 contains 16 residues. Germline CDR1 reads MNHNY; CDR2 reads SVGAGI (reference sequence). V lost 2 bases, J lost 1 base, and 3 bases stayed unmatched. CDR3 sequence: CASSYQTGGSNQPQHF. CDR3 in DNA: TGTGCCAGCAGTTACCAGACAGGGGGAAGCAATCAGCCCCAGCATTTT.

This clonotype was detected once. The V and J genes are TRBV20-1 and TRBJ2-2, with D possibly being TRBD1 or TRBD2 (5 bases each). This CDR3 is 17 amino acids long. The germline V gene has CDR1 DFQATT and CDR2 SNEGSKA (reference sequence). The germline V and J ends were trimmed by 5 bases and 6 bases, with 25 bases remaining between them. For the CDR3, the DNA is TGCAGTGCTTATACCGTGATAGGCCCTAGGGGAGCCGGGGAGCTGTTTTTT. Translated, it gives CSAYTVIGPRGAGELFF.

About this clonotype: A much larger clone lies one base from this, so it may be a read error. This chain links TRBV20-1 with TRBJ1-3, with D unresolved. Per the germline V gene, CDR1 is DFQATT and CDR2 is SNEGSKA (reference sequence). The CDR3 is 15 residues long. The CDR3 loop is CSARDGGTSGNTLYF. The CDR3 DNA follows: TGCAGTGCTAGGGATGGCGGAACCTCTGGAAACACCCTATATTTT.

Note on this clonotype: At one of its ends the junction is not consistent with the germline gene, which may arise from a read error. The V gene is TRBV6-2 or TRBV6-3, the J gene TRBJ2-7; weak D call: TRBD1 (5 bases). The CDR3 has 13 amino acids. Germline V gene data show CDR1 as MNHEY and CDR2 as SVGEGT. The CDR3 loop reads CASIYLQGREQYF. In DNA, the CDR3 is TGTGCCAGCATTTACTTGCAGGGTCGCGAGCAGTACTTC.

As for this clonotype: A much larger clone lies one base from this, so it may be a read error. The chain employs TRBV6-1 and TRBJ2-4, with D unresolved. CDR1 MNHNS and CDR2 SASEGT come from the germline V gene. The germline V and J ends were trimmed by 6 bases and 3 bases, with 15 bases remaining between them. The CDR3 extends over 15 amino acids. CDR3 nucleotides: TGTGCCAGCAGCTGTTTGGTTGGCGGCAAAAACATTCAGTACTTC. Translated, it gives CASSCLVGGKNIQYF.

This clonotype was seen a handful of times. J is TRBJ2-6 and V is TRBV14, with 7 bases lining up with TRBD2. V shed 1 base and J 2 bases; nucleotides not matched to a gene: 5. Looked up from germline, CDR1 is SGHDN and CDR2 is FVKESK. The CDR3 is 17 residues long. The CDR3 DNA reads as TGTGCCAGCAGCCAAGTTCGGAGCGGGGCTGGGGCCAACGTCCTGACTTTC. Translating gives CASSQVRSGAGANVLTF.